These T cell receptor beta chains were read from a single sample in a study of CXCR3-negative and CXCR3-positive naive CD8 T cells. From the 5' RACE reads, TCRdb lists one entry per CDR3 protein and no DNA. Its table records about 63,000 distinct CDR3 sequences. Sequencing was done on a sample of naive CXCR3+ CD8+ T cells from blood. These receptor sequences come from a human donor in good health. Some clones in this sample may be carry-over from other donors' samples. Both conserved end residues are part of each CDR3.

J: TRBJ2-1; V: TRBV20-1; CDR3: CSARAGTRLIYNEQFF
J: TRBJ1-6; V: TRBV7-3; CDR3: CASSLRGAYNSPLHF
J: TRBJ1-5; V: TRBV20-1; CDR3: CSARDTGRQSNQPQHF
J: TRBJ2-2; V: TRBV29-1; CDR3: CSVEDARWGKGSTGELFF
J: TRBJ1-2; V: TRBV5-1; CDR3: CASSLERTRDTLTYGYTF
J: TRBJ1-1; V: TRBV29-1; CDR3: CSVLIGGAIHTEAFF
J: TRBJ2-7; V: TRBV12-3/TRBV12-4; CDR3: CASSPPRLGSGEQYF
J: TRBJ2-7; V: TRBV28; CDR3: CASSLGGGNEQYF
J: TRBJ2-5; V: TRBV29-1; CDR3: CSGFGSETQYF
J: TRBJ2-2; V: TRBV7-7; CDR3: CASSILAGEYAGELFF
J: TRBJ1-1; V: TRBV29-1; CDR3: CSVDSVNTEAFF
J: TRBJ2-7; V: TRBV4-2; CDR3: CASSQEAGGPSYEQYF
J: TRBJ2-1; V: TRBV4-1; CDR3: CASSQARERGNEQFF
J: TRBJ2-5; V: TRBV6-5; CDR3: CASSSGMVKTQYF
J: TRBJ2-1; V: TRBV28; CDR3: CASSLAGLAGYNEQFF
J: TRBJ2-1; V: TRBV28; CDR3: CASSLSAGSSYNEQFF
J: TRBJ2-7; V: TRBV29-1; CDR3: CSVAGEARYEQYF
J: TRBJ2-7; V: TRBV29-1; CDR3: CSVREQGSYEQYF
J: TRBJ2-3; V: TRBV12-3/TRBV12-4; CDR3: CASSRSTRDTQYF
J: TRBJ2-7; V: TRBV9; CDR3: CASSPGTGGSYEQYF
J: TRBJ2-1; V: TRBV20-1; CDR3: CSARRGTSNEQFF
J: TRBJ2-1; V: TRBV28; CDR3: CASRPGQGIDEQFF
J: TRBJ1-5; V: TRBV12-5; CDR3: CASGFGGGNQPQHF
J: TRBJ2-3; V: TRBV7-6; CDR3: CASSGQVPLELADTQYF
J: TRBJ1-1; V: TRBV30; CDR3: CAWTEGWTTEAFF
J: TRBJ2-1; V: TRBV3-2; CDR3: CASSPAAGGSYNEQFF
J: TRBJ2-5; V: TRBV29-1; CDR3: CSVEEGETQYF
J: TRBJ2-2; V: TRBV24-1; CDR3: CATRANKGETGELFF
J: TRBJ2-1; V: TRBV20-1; CDR3: CSAREVDSSYNEQFF
J: TRBJ2-7; V: TRBV10-3; CDR3: CAISSPSDPSYEQYF
J: TRBJ2-7; V: TRBV19; CDR3: CASSYRGQGFAYEQYF
J: TRBJ1-1; V: TRBV11-2; CDR3: CASSLMAENTEAFF
J: TRBJ1-1; V: TRBV12-3/TRBV12-4; CDR3: CASSFSSRQIEAFF